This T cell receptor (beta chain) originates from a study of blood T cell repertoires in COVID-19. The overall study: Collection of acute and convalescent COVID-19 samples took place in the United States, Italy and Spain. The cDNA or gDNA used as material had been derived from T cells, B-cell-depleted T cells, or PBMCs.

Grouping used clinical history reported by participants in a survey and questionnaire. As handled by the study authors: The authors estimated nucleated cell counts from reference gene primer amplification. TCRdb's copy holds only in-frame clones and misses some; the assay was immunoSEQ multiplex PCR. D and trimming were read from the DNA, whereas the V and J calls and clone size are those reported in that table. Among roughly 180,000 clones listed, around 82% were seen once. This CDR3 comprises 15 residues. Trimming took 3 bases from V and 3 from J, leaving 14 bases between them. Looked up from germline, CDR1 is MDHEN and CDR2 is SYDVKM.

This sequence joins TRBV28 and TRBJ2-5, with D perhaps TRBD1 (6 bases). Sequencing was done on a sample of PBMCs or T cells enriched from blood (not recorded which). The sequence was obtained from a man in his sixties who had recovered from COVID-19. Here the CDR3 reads CASSLAGDLKETQYF. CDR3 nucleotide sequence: TGTGCCAGCAGTTTGGCAGGGGACCTTAAAGAGACCCAGTACTTC.